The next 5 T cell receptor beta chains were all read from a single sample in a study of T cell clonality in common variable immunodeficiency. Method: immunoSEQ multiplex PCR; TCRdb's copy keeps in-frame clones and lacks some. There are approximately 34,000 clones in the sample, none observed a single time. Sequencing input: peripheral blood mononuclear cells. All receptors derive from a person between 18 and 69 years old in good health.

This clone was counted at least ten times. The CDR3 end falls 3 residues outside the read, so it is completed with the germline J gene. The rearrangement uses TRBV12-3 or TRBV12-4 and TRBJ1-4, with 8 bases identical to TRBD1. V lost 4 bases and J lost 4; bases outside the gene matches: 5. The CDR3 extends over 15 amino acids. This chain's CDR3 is CASSSNRGVNEKLFF. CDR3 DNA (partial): TGTGCCAGCAGTTCCAACAGGGGGGTTAATGAAAAA.

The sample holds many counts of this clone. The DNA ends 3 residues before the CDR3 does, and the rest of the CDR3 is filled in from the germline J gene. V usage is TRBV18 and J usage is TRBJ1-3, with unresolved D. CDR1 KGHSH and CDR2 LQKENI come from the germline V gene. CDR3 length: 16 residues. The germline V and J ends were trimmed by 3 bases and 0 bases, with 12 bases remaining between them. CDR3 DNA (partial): TGTGCCAGCTCACCCAACCCTTCGCGCTCTGGAAACACC. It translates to CASSPNPSRSGNT. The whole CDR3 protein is CASSPNPSRSGNTIYF.

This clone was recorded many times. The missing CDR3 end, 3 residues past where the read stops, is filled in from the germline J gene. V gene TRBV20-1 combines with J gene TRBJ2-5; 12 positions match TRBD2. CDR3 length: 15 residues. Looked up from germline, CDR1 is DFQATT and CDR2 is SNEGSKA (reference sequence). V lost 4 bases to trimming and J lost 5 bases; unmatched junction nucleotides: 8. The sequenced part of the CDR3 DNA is TGCAGTGCTACCCCTAGCGGGAGGGCCCTGGAGACC. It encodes CSATPSGRALET. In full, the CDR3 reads CSATPSGRALETQYF.

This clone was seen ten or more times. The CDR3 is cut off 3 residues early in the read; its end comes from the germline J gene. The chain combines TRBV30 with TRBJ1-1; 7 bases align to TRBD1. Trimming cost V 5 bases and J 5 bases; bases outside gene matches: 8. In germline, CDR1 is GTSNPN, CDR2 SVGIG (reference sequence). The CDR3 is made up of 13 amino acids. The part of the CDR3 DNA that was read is TGTGCCTGGTCCCGACAGGGAGGGACTGAA. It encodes CAWSRQGGTE. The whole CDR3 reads CAWSRQGGTEAFF.

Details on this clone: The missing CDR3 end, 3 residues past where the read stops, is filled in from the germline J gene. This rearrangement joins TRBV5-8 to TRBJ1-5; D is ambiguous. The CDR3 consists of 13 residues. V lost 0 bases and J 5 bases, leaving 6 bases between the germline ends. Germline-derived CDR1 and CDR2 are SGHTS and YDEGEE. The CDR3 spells CASSLGKDQPQHF. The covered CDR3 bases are TGTGCCAGCAGCTTGGGCAAGGATCAGCCC.